This TCR beta chain emerged from a study of beta chain features in type 1 diabetes. Study-wide findings and caveats: TCRB CDR3 length was moderately but significantly reduced in all four CD4+ subsets of Type 1 diabetes patients. Overrepresentation of cells with high TCR expression could result from cDNA sequencing.

Of the isolated RNA, all was reverse transcribed, and so the sequenced material was expressed TCRB transcripts. TCRdb keeps only in-frame clones here, not all; method: immunoSEQ multiplex PCR. The sample shows about 300,000 clones, roughly 13% of them seen only once. The CDR3 runs 18 residues. CDR1 is SGHRS, CDR2 YFSETQ, per germline. Trimming took 5 bases from V and 5 from J; bases not matched to a gene: 13. This clone was seen more than once but under ten times. The antigen remains undetermined. The J gene is TRBJ2-5, the V gene TRBV5-1; TRBD2 matches at 15 bases. The TCR was taken from a woman younger than 30 with type 1 diabetes. Sequencing used naive CD4+ T cells from blood. The DNA of the CDR3 is TGCGCCAGCAGTCGTGGACTAGCGGGAGGGAGCCTTGTGGAGACCCAGTACTTC. Translation: CASSRGLAGGSLVETQYF.